These 13 T cell receptor beta chains were sequenced from one sample in a study of blood T cell repertoires in COVID-19. Sequenced by immunoSEQ multiplex PCR; TCRdb stores in-frame clones only, minus some. The sample holds 35,000 to 55,000 clones, approximately 87% seen once. Material for sequencing was peripheral blood. The receptors shown here come from a human donor in a cohort sampled during active COVID-19.

The chain joins TRBV29-1 to TRBJ2-7, with TRBD2 identical over 7 bases. CDR1 is SQVTM and CDR2 is ANQGSEA in the germline V gene. After removal of 4 bases from V and 1 base from J, the junction contained 19 bases not matched to a gene. The CDR3 sequence is 18 residues long. CDR3 DNA sequence: TGCAGCGTTGGTGGGCTGGGAGGAGTCGGGAGGTTTTCCTACGAGCAGTACTTC. The encoded protein is CSVGGLGGVGRFSYEQYF.

V is TRBV28 and J is TRBJ2-2, with a weak D call TRBD2 (6 bases). Per germline, CDR1 MDHEN and CDR2 SYDVKM. The V end lost 2 bases, the J end lost 5 bases, and 6 bases lay between the germline ends. The CDR3 totals 13 residues. CDR3 amino acids: CASSLGGTGELFF. The DNA for the CDR3 is TGTGCCAGCAGTTTAGGGGGGACCGGGGAGCTGTTTTTT.

This clone was seen only once. The chain is built from TRBV27 and TRBJ2-1; 10 bases are a match to TRBD2. This CDR3 comprises 15 residues. V shed 5 bases and J 4 bases; nucleotides not matched to a gene: 5. From germline, CDR1 is MNHEY and CDR2 SMNVEV (reference sequence). DNA of the CDR3: TGTGCCAGCAGTCCTAGCGGGGGATTGTACAATGAGCAGTTCTTC. Translating gives CASSPSGGLYNEQFF.

The chain couples TRBV28 to TRBJ1-5; 9 bases match TRBD1. V shed 1 base, J shed 7 bases, and the junction held 5 bases outside the gene matches. CDR3 length equals 15 residues. Germline-derived CDR1 and CDR2 are MDHEN and SYDVKM. CDR3 DNA sequence: TGTGCCAGCAGTTTATTGGGGACAGGGCAACAGCCCCAGCATTTT. Its translation is CASSLLGTGQQPQHF. The whole variable domain, filled in from reference TRBV28 and TRBJ1-5, reads DVKVTQSSRYLVKRTGEKVFLECVQDMDHENMFWYRQDPGLGLRLIYFSYDVKMKEKGDIPEGYSVSREKKERFSLILESASTNQTSMYLCASSLLGTGQQPQHFGDGTRLSIL.

The CDR3 loop is CASRLDRGDTGELFF. In DNA form, the CDR3 reads TGTGCCAGCAGATTAGACAGGGGGGACACCGGGGAGCTGTTTTTT. This chain links TRBV2 with TRBJ2-2; TRBD1 aligns across 9 bases. With V trimmed by 6 bases and J by 3 bases, 5 bases remained unmatched. Germline V gene sequence: CDR1 SNHLY, CDR2 FYNNEI. The CDR3 covers 15 residues. Full variable domain (missing parts from reference TRBV2 and TRBJ2-2): EPEVTQTPSHQVTQMGQEVILRCVPISNHLYFYWYRQILGQKVEFLVSFYNNEISEKSEIFDDQFSVERPDGSNFTLKIRSTKLEDSAMYFCASRLDRGDTGELFFGEGSRLTVL.

The chain couples TRBV11-2 to TRBJ2-3; TRBD2 agrees at 12 bases. CDR3 size: 20 residues. Germline CDR1 SGHAT, CDR2 FQNNGV. Trimming removed 0 bases from V and 5 bases from J; junction bases left unmatched: 15. The CDR3 DNA sequence: TGTGCCAGCAGCTTAGATCTTGGACTAGCGGGATGGGTCCTTATAGATACGCAGTATTTT. Its translation is CASSLDLGLAGWVLIDTQYF.

The V gene is TRBV6-5, the J gene TRBJ2-7, with D uncertain. Germline assignment: CDR1 MNHEY and CDR2 SVGAGI. V was cut by 6 bases and J by 3 bases, with 18 bases left in between. CDR3 size: 15 residues. Written as DNA, the CDR3 is TGTGCCAGCAGAACGCCCGAGACACACATCTACGAGCAGTACTTC. This codes for CASRTPETHIYEQYF.

The chain has TRBV5-8 and TRBJ2-4; TRBD2 agrees at 8 bases. The length of the CDR3 is 14 residues. With 3 bases clipped from V and 6 bases from J, the junction kept 5 bases outside the gene matches. Germline loops: CDR1 SGHTS, CDR2 YDEGEE. In DNA form, the CDR3 reads TGTGCCAGCAGCTCGGGACTAGGGGGAAACATTCAGTACTTC. Translated: CASSSGLGGNIQYF.

The chain uses TRBV28 and TRBJ2-1; maybe TRBD1 (6 bases). Germline V gene data show CDR1 as MDHEN and CDR2 as SYDVKM. CDR3 length equals 18 residues. The V and J ends lost 6 bases and 0 bases respectively, with 21 bases between them. As DNA, the CDR3 is TGTGCCAGCAGACCTCCCGGTGCAGGGGCCCTCTCCTACAATGAGCAGTTCTTC. Translating it yields CASRPPGAGALSYNEQFF.

The chain carries TRBV4-1 and TRBJ1-2; D gene unclear. CDR3 size: 16 residues. V was cut by 4 bases and J by 6 bases, with 21 bases left in between. The V gene's germline CDR1 is MGHRA and CDR2 YSYEKL. CDR3 loop: CASSPYFGGSSDGYTF. CDR3 in DNA: TGCGCCAGCAGCCCTTATTTCGGAGGGAGCAGCGATGGCTACACCTTC.

This clone has only one observation. This sequence joins TRBV7-2 and TRBJ1-1, with TRBD1 identical over 10 bases. Unmatched junction bases numbered 5, after V lost 5 bases and J lost 2 bases. The CDR3 loop spans 15 amino acids. The V gene's germline CDR1 is SGHTA and CDR2 FQGNSA. CDR3 sequence: CASSRGDRGNTEAFF. The CDR3 DNA reads as TGTGCCAGCAGCCGCGGGGACAGGGGAAACACTGAAGCTTTCTTT.

This sequence joins TRBV15 and TRBJ2-1, with 8 bases identical to TRBD2. The V and J ends lost 5 bases and 6 bases, in that order; junction bases with no gene match: 12. Looked up from germline, CDR1 is LNHNV and CDR2 is YYDKDF (reference sequence). The length of the CDR3 is 16 residues. The CDR3: CATSPPPGRAINEQFF. CDR3 DNA: TGTGCCACCAGCCCTCCCCCCGGGAGGGCCATCAATGAGCAGTTCTTC.

The chain combines TRBV29-1 with TRBJ2-5; 7 positions agree with TRBD1. V lost 0 bases, J lost 7 bases, and 11 bases stayed unmatched. Germline values: CDR1 SQVTM, CDR2 ANQGSEA. The CDR3 sequence is 15 residues long. CDR3 region: CSVEDPGGAGGTQYF. CDR3 bases: TGCAGCGTTGAAGATCCCGGTGGCGCAGGGGGGACCCAGTACTTC.